These T cell receptor beta chains were read from a single sample in a study of OX40 agonist ivuxolimab in advanced cancers. Method: immunoSEQ multiplex PCR; TCRdb's copy keeps in-frame clones and lacks some. The data show about 81,000 clones, with about 86% seen just once and around 6.6% held by the top ten. The sequences come from CD4+ or CD8+ T cells sorted from blood, collected in a trial of the OX40 agonist ivuxolimab. The origin of the receptors is an adult with an advanced solid tumor such as melanoma, head and neck, liver or kidney cancer. The CDR3 runs from the conserved cysteine through the conserved F or W. A D gene is named only where the DNA matches it firmly. Size is omitted from some rows. Given values are once, few, many or a class for expanded clones.

TRBJ1-1 TRBV4-1 once . CASSQLGLGQVRAEAFF TGCGCCAGCAGCCAATTGGGCCTTGGGCAGGTGAGGGCTGAAGCTTTCTTT
TRBJ2-3 TRBV28 . TRBD2 CASSLYGGATDTQYF TGTGCCAGCAGTTTATACGGGGGGGCCACAGATACGCAGTATTTT
TRBJ1-1 TRBV11-2 . . CASSRTAGHKNTEAFF TGTGCCAGCAGCCGCACCGCCGGACACAAGAACACTGAAGCTTTCTTT
TRBJ1-1 TRBV5-1 few TRBD1 CASSFRGTEAFF TGCGCCAGCAGCTTCAGGGGGACTGAAGCTTTCTTT
TRBJ2-1 TRBV7-9 . TRBD2 CASSQLAGVNDEQFF TGTGCCAGCAGCCAGCTAGCGGGAGTGAACGATGAGCAGTTCTTC
TRBJ2-3 TRBV7-2 . . CASSLYPVGNTDTQYF TGTGCCAGCAGCTTATACCCCGTTGGGAACACAGATACGCAGTATTTT
TRBJ1-2 TRBV28 . . CASSFHQGAPAYTF TGTGCCAGCAGCTTTCACCAGGGAGCCCCGGCCTACACCTTC
TRBJ2-2 TRBV29-1 . TRBD1 CSGRQGAVTGELFF TGCAGCGGGAGACAGGGGGCGGTCACCGGGGAGCTGTTTTTT
TRBJ1-1 TRBV28 . TRBD1 CASSRAGTGVFTEAFF TGTGCCAGCAGTCGAGCCGGGACAGGGGTATTCACTGAAGCTTTCTTT
TRBJ2-7 TRBV7-2 once TRBD2 CASSILADSYEQYF TGTGCCAGCAGCATACTAGCGGACTCCTACGAGCAGTACTTC
TRBJ1-5 TRBV7-6 . . CASSLEGVQPQHF TGTGCCAGCAGCTTAGAGGGGGTTCAGCCCCAGCATTTT
TRBJ2-3 TRBV2 few . CATSRGITVTTDTQYF TGTGCCACCTCTCGGGGGATAACGGTGACCACAGATACGCAGTATTTT
TRBJ1-6 TRBV5-6 . TRBD1 CASSRGWQGVGSPLHF TGTGCCAGCAGCAGAGGCTGGCAGGGGGTGGGTTCACCCCTCCACTTT
TRBJ1-1 TRBV7-2 few . CASSPVEANTEAFF TGTGCCAGCAGCCCCGTCGAAGCAAACACTGAAGCTTTCTTT
TRBJ2-3 TRBV4-3 . . CASSQAPSTDTQYF TGCGCCAGCAGCCAAGCTCCTAGCACAGATACGCAGTATTTT
TRBJ1-5 TRBV7-2 . TRBD1 CASSGTVLGAQHF TGTGCCAGCAGCGGGACAGTTCTTGGGGCCCAGCATTTT
TRBJ2-5 TRBV7-9 . . CASSLVPIETQYF TGTGCCAGCAGCTTAGTCCCCATAGAGACCCAGTACTTC
TRBJ2-7 TRBV19 . . CASSNRGHEQYF TGTGCCAGTAGTAATCGGGGCCACGAGCAGTACTTC
TRBJ1-1 TRBV7-2 . . CASSFRDLTLTEAFF TGTGCCAGCAGCTTCAGGGACCTCACCCTCACTGAAGCTTTCTTT
TRBJ1-2 TRBV5-4 . TRBD1 CASSLAGQGHYGYTF TGTGCCAGCAGCTTGGCTGGACAGGGCCACTATGGCTACACCTTC
TRBJ1-6 TRBV28 . . CASSRTESSYNSPLHF TGTGCCAGCAGTCGGACGGAGAGCTCCTATAATTCACCCCTCCACTTT
TRBJ2-5 TRBV19 few . CASSSLGETQYF TGTGCCAGTAGTTCCCTTGGGGAGACCCAGTACTTC
TRBJ2-3 TRBV7-2 . TRBD2 CASSFSAGGRKDTQYF TGTGCCAGCAGCTTCTCGGCGGGGGGCCGGAAAGATACGCAGTATTTT
TRBJ2-2 TRBV6-1 . . CASRGGRGTGELFF TGTGCCAGCAGGGGGGGCAGGGGGACCGGGGAGCTGTTTTTT
TRBJ2-2 TRBV7-2 few . CASSPRSTGELFF TGTGCCAGCAGCCCCCGTAGCACCGGGGAGCTGTTTTTT
TRBJ2-7 TRBV7-9 . TRBD1 CASSLGGQVSYEQYF TGTGCCAGCAGCTTGGGGGGACAGGTTTCCTACGAGCAGTACTTC
TRBJ1-3 TRBV2 . . CASRPTVSGNTIYF TGTGCCAGCAGGCCGACAGTCAGCGGAAACACCATATATTTT
TRBJ2-7 TRBV28 once . CASIHSRGYEQYF TGTGCCAGCATCCACTCCAGGGGCTACGAGCAGTACTTC
TRBJ2-2 TRBV5-6 . TRBD1 CASSLGQGTGELFF TGTGCCAGCAGCTTAGGACAGGGTACCGGGGAGCTGTTTTTT
TRBJ2-7 TRBV7-2 . TRBD2 CASSLTSGSSHEQYF TGTGCCAGCAGCTTGACTAGCGGGAGTTCACACGAGCAGTACTTC
TRBJ1-5 TRBV5-6 . . CASSLLPGGNQPQHF TGTGCCAGCAGCTTGCTCCCAGGGGGCAATCAGCCCCAGCATTTT
TRBJ2-7 TRBV27 few . CASSYKGGGLSYEQYF TGTGCCAGCAGTTATAAAGGTGGCGGTCTCTCCTACGAGCAGTACTTC
TRBJ2-1 TRBV6-1 once . CASSEYFRNNEQFF TGTGCCAGCAGTGAATATTTTAGAAACAATGAGCAGTTCTTC
TRBJ1-1 TRBV4-2 . TRBD1 CASSQQGQINTEAFF TGTGCCAGCAGCCAACAGGGACAGATCAACACTGAAGCTTTCTTT
TRBJ1-1 TRBV19 . . CASTPGTSTEAFF TGTGCCAGTACCCCGGGGACTTCCACTGAAGCTTTCTTT
TRBJ2-1 TRBV6-5 few . CASSYSASSYNEQFF TGTGCCAGCAGTTACTCTGCGAGCTCCTACAATGAGCAGTTCTTC
TRBJ2-7 TRBV5-6 . . CASSLALIAAYEQYF TGTGCCAGCAGCTTGGCCCTGATCGCCGCCTACGAGCAGTACTTC
TRBJ2-3 TRBV5-1 . . CASNLTNTDTQYF TGCGCCAGCAACTTGACCAACACAGATACGCAGTATTTT
TRBJ1-6 TRBV2 . . CASRSDRSYNSPLHF TGTGCCAGCAGGAGCGACAGGTCCTATAATTCACCCCTCCACTTT
TRBJ2-1 TRBV6-5 . TRBD2 CASSSRLAGAYNEQFF TGTGCCAGCAGTTCCAGACTGGCGGGGGCCTACAATGAGCAGTTCTTC
TRBJ1-1 TRBV5-1 . . CASSLEFRNTEAFF TGCGCCAGCAGCTTGGAGTTTCGGAACACTGAAGCTTTCTTT
TRBJ2-7 TRBV5-1 . TRBD1 CASSLAGTGSSEQYF TGCGCCAGCAGCTTGGCCGGGACAGGCTCCTCAGAGCAGTACTTC
TRBJ2-5 TRBV18 . TRBD1 CASSPRQGGQETQYF TGTGCCAGCTCACCACGACAGGGGGGACAAGAGACCCAGTACTTC
TRBJ1-5 TRBV4-1 . TRBD1 CASSPGTGKQPQHF TGCGCCAGCAGCCCTGGGACAGGGAAGCAGCCCCAGCATTTT
TRBJ1-6 TRBV30 . TRBD1 CAWRGTGFSPLHF TGTGCCTGGAGAGGGACAGGGTTTTCACCCCTCCACTTT
TRBJ1-1 TRBV20-1 . . CSASKNTEAFF TGCAGTGCTAGTAAGAACACTGAAGCTTTCTTT
TRBJ2-1 TRBV27 few TRBD2 CASSSPTLAGVIGEQFF TGTGCCAGCAGTTCGCCCACGCTAGCGGGAGTAATTGGTGAGCAGTTCTTC
TRBJ2-2 TRBV5-6 few . CASSLASGELFF TGTGCCAGCAGCTTGGCCTCCGGGGAGCTGTTTTTT
TRBJ1-2 TRBV27 . . CASSLKGNYGYTF TGTGCCAGCAGTTTAAAGGGGAACTATGGCTACACCTTC
TRBJ2-5 TRBV2 . . CASSEWGGETQYF TGTGCCAGCAGTGAGTGGGGAGGAGAGACCCAGTACTTC
TRBJ1-4 TRBV27 few TRBD1 CASSYRGTNEKLFF TGTGCCAGTAGCTACAGGGGAACTAATGAAAAACTGTTTTTT
TRBJ2-1 TRBV25-1 once . CASSGGDRRQFF TGTGCCAGCAGTGGGGGCGACCGGAGACAGTTCTTC
TRBJ1-1 TRBV2 few . CASSEFWGGTEAFF TGTGCCAGCAGTGAATTTTGGGGGGGCACTGAAGCTTTCTTT
TRBJ1-4 TRBV15 . . CATSRDKQGYEKLFF TGTGCCACCAGCAGAGATAAACAGGGCTATGAAAAACTGTTTTTT
TRBJ2-5 TRBV28 . . CAGRYSHQETQYF TGTGCCGGAAGGTACAGCCACCAAGAGACCCAGTACTTC